In this sample, the clone carrying this T cell receptor (beta chain) turned up a few times. The V end lost 4 bases, the J end lost 2 bases, and 17 bases lay between the germline ends. In germline, CDR1 is LGHDT, CDR2 YNNKEL (reference sequence). This CDR3 spans 17 amino acids. The sample is drawn from a study of T-cell memory formation after mild COVID-19. One entry per CDR3 protein, called by TCRdb with MiXCR from the 5' RACE reads. The sample has 130,000 to 150,000 distinct CDR3 sequences; 15% to 20% are singletons. Specimen: PBMCs or a T cell subset sorted from them (not recorded which). The chain links TRBV3-1 to TRBJ2-2; D may be TRBD2 (6 bases). The source is an adult woman who had mild COVID-19 (a few samples of this study predate the infection). Cell type and time point are not known. The CDR3 DNA reads as TGTGCCAGCAGCCGGGCTCGGGGGTCTTTTAACACCGGGGAGCTGTTTTTT. Its protein product is CASSRARGSFNTGELFF.